The T cell receptor (beta chain) under discussion was sequenced for a study of T cell clones after liver transplantation. Study summary: TCRbeta sequencing after a pre-transplant mixed lymphocyte reaction identified graft-donor-reactive clones, later tracked in post-transplant blood. Study conclusions and caveats: Low donor cell numbers restricted donor-reactive repertoire measurement in two subjects. Donor-reactive sequences fell more than third party-reactive ones, suggesting partial deletion. Graft donor-reactive T cells possibly entered the graft instead of undergoing deletion.

Generated by immunoSEQ multiplex PCR, the TCRdb table keeps only in-frame clones and is missing some. The sample lists around 110,000 clones, about nine tenths occurring once. In regard to this clone: Its antigen remains unknown.

This TCR derives from a human patient who received a liver transplant. T cells may partly derive from the graft donor. This specimen consisted of CD4+ T cells from blood, obtained 12 months after liver transplant.

DNA of the CDR3: TGTGCCAGCAGTCCAGGGGCAGCTAACTATGGCTACACCTTC. Protein: CASSPGAANYGYTF. The chain has TRBV27 and TRBJ1-2, with D maybe TRBD1 (6 bases). Trimming stripped 5 bases from V and 0 bases from J, with 10 bases between. The CDR3 loop spans 14 amino acids. Germline CDR1 is MNHEY and CDR2 is SMNVEV (reference sequence).